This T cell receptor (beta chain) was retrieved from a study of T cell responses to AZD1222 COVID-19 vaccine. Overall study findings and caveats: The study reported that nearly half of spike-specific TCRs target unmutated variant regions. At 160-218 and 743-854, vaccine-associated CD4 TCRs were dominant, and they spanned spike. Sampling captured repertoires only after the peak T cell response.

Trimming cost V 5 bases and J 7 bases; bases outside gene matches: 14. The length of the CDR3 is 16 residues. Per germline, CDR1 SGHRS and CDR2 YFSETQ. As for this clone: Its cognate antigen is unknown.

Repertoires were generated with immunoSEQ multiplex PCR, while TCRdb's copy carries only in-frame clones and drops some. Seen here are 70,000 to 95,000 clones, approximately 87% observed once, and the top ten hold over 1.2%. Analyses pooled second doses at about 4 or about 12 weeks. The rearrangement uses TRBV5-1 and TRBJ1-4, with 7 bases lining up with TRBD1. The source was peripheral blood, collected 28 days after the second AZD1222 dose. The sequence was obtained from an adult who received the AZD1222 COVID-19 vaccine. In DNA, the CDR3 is TGCGCCAGCAGGGACAGGAATAGCCGACGGGGTGAAAAACTGTTTTTT. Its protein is CASRDRNSRRGEKLFF.